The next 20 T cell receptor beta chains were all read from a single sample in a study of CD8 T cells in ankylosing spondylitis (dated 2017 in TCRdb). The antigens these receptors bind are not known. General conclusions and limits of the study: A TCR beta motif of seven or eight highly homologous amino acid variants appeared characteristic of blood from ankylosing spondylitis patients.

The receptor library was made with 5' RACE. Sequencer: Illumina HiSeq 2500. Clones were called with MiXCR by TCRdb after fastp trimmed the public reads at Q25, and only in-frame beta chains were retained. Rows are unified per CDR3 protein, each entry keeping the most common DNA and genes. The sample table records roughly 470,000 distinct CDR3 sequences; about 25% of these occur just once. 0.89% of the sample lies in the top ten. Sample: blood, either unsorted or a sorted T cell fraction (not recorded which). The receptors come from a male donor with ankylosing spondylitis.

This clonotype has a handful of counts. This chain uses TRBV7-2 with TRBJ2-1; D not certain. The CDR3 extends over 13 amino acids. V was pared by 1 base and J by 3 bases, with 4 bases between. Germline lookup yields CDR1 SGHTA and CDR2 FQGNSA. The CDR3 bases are TGTGCCAGCAGCTTAGTGATCTACAATGAGCAGTTCTTC. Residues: CASSLVIYNEQFF.

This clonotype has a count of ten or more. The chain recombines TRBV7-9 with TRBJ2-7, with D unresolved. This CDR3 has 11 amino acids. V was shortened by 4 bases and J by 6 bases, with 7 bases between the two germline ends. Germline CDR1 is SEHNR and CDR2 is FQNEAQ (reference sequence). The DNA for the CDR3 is TGTGCCAGCAGCTGGAGAGGCGAGCAGTACTTC. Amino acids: CASSWRGEQYF.

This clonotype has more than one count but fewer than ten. The CDR3 spells CASSFDSGNTIYF. CDR3 DNA: TGTGCCAGCAGCTTCGATTCTGGAAACACCATATATTTT. The chain couples TRBV7-2 to TRBJ1-3; D gene uncertain. The CDR3 length is 13 residues. V lost 3 bases and J 1 base, leaving 4 bases between the germline ends. Germline V gene sequence: CDR1 SGHTA, CDR2 FQGNSA. The variable domain in full, with the rest retrieved from reference TRBV7-2 and TRBJ1-3, is GAGVSQSPSNKVTEKGKDVELRCDPISGHTALYWYRQSLGQGLEFLIYFQGNSAPDKSGLPSDRFSAERTGGSVSTLTIQRTQQEDSAVYLCASSFDSGNTIYFGEGSWLTVV.

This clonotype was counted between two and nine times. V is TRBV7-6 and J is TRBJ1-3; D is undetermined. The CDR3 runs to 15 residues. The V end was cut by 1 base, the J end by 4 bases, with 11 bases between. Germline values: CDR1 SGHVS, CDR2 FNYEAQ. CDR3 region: CASSLEGLYGNTIYF. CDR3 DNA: TGTGCCAGCAGCTTAGAGGGATTGTACGGAAACACCATATATTTT. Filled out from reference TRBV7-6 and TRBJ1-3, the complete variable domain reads GAGVSQSPRYKVTKRGQDVALRCDPISGHVSLYWYRQALGQGPEFLTYFNYEAQQDKSGLPNDRFSAERPEGSISTLTIQRTEQRDSAMYRCASSLEGLYGNTIYFGEGSWLTVV.

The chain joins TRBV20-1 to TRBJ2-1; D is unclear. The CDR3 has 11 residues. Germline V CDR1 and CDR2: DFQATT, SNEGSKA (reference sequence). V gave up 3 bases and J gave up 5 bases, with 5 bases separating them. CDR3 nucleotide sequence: TGCAGTGCTAGGTCCGACAATGAGCAGTTCTTC. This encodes CSARSDNEQFF.

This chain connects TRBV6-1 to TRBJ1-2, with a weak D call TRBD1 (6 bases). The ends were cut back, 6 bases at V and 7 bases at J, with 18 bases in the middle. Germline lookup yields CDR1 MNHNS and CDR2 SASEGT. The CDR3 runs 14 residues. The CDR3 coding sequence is TGTGCCAGCAGCCCCAAACAGGGTATCGGTGGCTACACCTTC. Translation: CASSPKQGIGGYTF.

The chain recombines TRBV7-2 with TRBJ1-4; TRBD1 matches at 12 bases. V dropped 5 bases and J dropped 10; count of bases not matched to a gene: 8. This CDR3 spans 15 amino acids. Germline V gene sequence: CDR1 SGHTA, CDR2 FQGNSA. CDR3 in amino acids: CASSPSGTGGGKLFF. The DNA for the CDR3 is TGTGCCAGCAGCCCAAGCGGGACAGGGGGCGGAAAACTGTTTTTT.

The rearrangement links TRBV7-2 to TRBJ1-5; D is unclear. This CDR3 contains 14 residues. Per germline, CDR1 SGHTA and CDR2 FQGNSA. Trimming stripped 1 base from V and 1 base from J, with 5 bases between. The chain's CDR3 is CASSLDASNQPQHF. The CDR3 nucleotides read TGTGCCAGCAGCTTAGATGCCAGCAATCAGCCCCAGCATTTT.

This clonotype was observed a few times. For the CDR3, the DNA is TGCAGCGTTGAAGGCCAGGGGGTCTACAATGAGCAGTTCTTC. Translation: CSVEGQGVYNEQFF. The rearrangement links TRBV29-1 to TRBJ2-1; 7 bases fit TRBD1. V was pared by 1 base and J by 3 bases, with 3 bases of the junction left unmatched. This CDR3 region has 14 residues. Germline lookup yields CDR1 SQVTM and CDR2 ANQGSEA.

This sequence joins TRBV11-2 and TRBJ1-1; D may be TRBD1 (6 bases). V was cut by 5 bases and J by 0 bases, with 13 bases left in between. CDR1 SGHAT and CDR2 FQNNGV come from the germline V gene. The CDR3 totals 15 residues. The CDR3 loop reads CASSARGTLNTEAFF. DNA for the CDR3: TGTGCCAGCAGCGCGCGCGGGACACTGAACACTGAAGCTTTCTTT. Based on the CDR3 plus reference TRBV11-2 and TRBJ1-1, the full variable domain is EAGVAQSPRYKIIEKRQSVAFWCNPISGHATLYWYQQILGQGPKLLIQFQNNGVVDDSQLPKDRFSAERLKGVDSTLKIQPAKLEDSAVYLCASSARGTLNTEAFFGQGTRLTVV.

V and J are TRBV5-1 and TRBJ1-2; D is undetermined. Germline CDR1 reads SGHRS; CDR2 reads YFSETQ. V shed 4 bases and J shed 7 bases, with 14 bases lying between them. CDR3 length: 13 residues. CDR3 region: CASSPEGRSGYTF. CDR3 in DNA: TGCGCCAGCAGCCCGGAGGGCCGGAGTGGCTACACCTTC.

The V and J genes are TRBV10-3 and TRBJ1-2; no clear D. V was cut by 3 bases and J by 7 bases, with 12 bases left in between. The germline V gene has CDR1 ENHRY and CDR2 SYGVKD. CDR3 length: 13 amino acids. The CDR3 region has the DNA TGTGCCATCAGTGAATGGACTCGCGGTGGCTACACCTTC. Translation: CAISEWTRGGYTF.

The CDR3 nucleotides read TGCGCCAGCAGCTTGGATACTAGCGGGAACACCGGGGAGCTGTTTTTT. Translation gives CASSLDTSGNTGELFF. The V call is TRBV5-1, the J call TRBJ2-2; 8 bases are a match to TRBD2. Germline CDR1 SGHRS, CDR2 YFSETQ. CDR3 length: 16 residues. V dropped 0 bases and J dropped 1; count of bases not matched to a gene: 2.

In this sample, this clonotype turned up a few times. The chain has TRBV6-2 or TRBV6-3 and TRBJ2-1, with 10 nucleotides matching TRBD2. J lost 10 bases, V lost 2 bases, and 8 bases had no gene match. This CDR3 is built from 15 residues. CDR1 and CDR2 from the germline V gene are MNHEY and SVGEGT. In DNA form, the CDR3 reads TGTGCCAGCAGTTACACCCTAGCGGGAGTACAAGAGCAGTTCTTC. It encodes CASSYTLAGVQEQFF.

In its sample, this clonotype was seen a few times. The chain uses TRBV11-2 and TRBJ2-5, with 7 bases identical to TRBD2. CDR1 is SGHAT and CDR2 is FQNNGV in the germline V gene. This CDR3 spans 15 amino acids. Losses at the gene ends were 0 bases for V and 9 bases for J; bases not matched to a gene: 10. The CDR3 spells CASSLEPSGQRAQYF. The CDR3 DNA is TGTGCCAGCAGCTTAGAGCCTAGCGGTCAACGGGCCCAGTACTTC.

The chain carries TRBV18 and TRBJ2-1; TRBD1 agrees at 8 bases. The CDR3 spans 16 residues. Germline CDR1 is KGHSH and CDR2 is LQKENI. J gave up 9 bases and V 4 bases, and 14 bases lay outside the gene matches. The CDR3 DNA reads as TGTGCCAGCTCACAAGCAAGCGCAGGGGGCAATGGTGAGCAGTTCTTC. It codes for CASSQASAGGNGEQFF.

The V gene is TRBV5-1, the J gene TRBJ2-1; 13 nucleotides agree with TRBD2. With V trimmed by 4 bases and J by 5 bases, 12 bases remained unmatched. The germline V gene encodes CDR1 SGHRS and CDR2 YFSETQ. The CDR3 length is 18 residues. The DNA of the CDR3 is TGCGCCAGCAGCCAACTGACTAGCGGGAGGCAGTATAACAATGAGCAGTTCTTC. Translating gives CASSQLTSGRQYNNEQFF.

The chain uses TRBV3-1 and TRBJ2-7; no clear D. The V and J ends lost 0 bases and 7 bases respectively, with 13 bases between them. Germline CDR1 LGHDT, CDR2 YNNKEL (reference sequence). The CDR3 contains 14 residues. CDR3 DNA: TGTGCCAGCAGCCAAGAAATCGTCCTCTGGGAGCAGTACGTC. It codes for CASSQEIVLWEQYV.

CDR3 loop: CASSRTGARDTDTQYF. Written as DNA, the CDR3 is TGTGCCAGCAGCCGGACAGGGGCAAGAGACACAGATACGCAGTATTTT. The rearrangement joins TRBV7-8 to TRBJ2-3; 9 bases are a match to TRBD1. V gave up 5 bases and J gave up 2 bases; unmatched junction bases: 8. CDR1 SGHVS and CDR2 FQNEAQ come from the germline V gene. The CDR3 is 16 residues long.

The CDR3 region is CASSPGWGVTYEQYV. The CDR3 DNA reads as TGTGCCAGCAGCCCGGGATGGGGGGTCACCTACGAGCAGTACGTC. The rearrangement uses TRBV27 and TRBJ2-7, with a possible D match to TRBD2 (6 bases). The germline CDR1 and CDR2 sequences are MNHEY and SMNVEV (reference sequence). V lost 6 bases to trimming and J lost 2 bases, with 17 bases between them. The CDR3 spans 15 residues.